Below are 32 T cell receptor beta chains sequenced from a single sample in a study of shared clonotypes between healthy human individuals. Libraries were prepared by immunoSEQ multiplex PCR; TCRdb keeps only in-frame clonotypes and omits some of them. Here the sample spans 2 million to 2.5 million clones, about 90% being singletons. What was sequenced was naive CD4+ T cells from PBMCs. Stated subset: CD45RA+ positively selected. All receptors come from a man aged 18 to 35 in good health. Some clones in this sample may be carry-over from other donors' samples.

V gene TRBV5-1 combines with J gene TRBJ2-6, with unresolved D. This CDR3 region has 14 residues. V shed 7 bases and J shed 1 base, with 9 bases lying between them. Per the germline V gene, CDR1 is SGHRS and CDR2 is YFSETQ. The CDR3 bases are TGCGCCAGCTACAACGGTTCTGGGGCCAACGTCCTGACTTTC. As protein: CASYNGSGANVLTF. Variable domain in full (rest from reference TRBV5-1 and TRBJ2-6): KAGVTQTPRYLIKTRGQQVTLSCSPISGHRSVSWYQQTPGQGLQFLFEYFSETQRNKGNFPGRFSGRQFSNSRSEMNVSTLELGDSALYLCASYNGSGANVLTFGAGSRLTVL.

The chain combines TRBV5-1 with TRBJ1-1, with 8 bases aligning to TRBD1. The CDR3 sequence is 15 residues long. With 6 bases clipped from V and 0 bases from J, the junction kept 7 bases outside the gene matches. Germline V gives CDR1 SGHRS, CDR2 YFSETQ. CDR3 protein: CASKTGAHMNTEAFF. The CDR3 DNA is TGCGCCAGCAAGACAGGGGCCCACATGAACACTGAAGCTTTCTTT.

The chain links TRBV10-3 to TRBJ2-3, with 9 bases matching TRBD2. The CDR3 has 14 residues. Germline CDR1 is ENHRY and CDR2 is SYGVKD. J was trimmed by 4 bases and V by 6 bases; bases with no gene match: 5. The CDR3 DNA follows: TGTGCCATCAGAGGGACTAGCTCTGCAGATACGCAGTATTTT. It yields the protein CAIRGTSSADTQYF.

This clone was seen only a few times. The chain couples TRBV28 to TRBJ2-2; D is unclear. CDR3 length: 12 residues. The germline V gene encodes CDR1 MDHEN and CDR2 SYDVKM. Deletions cut 6 bases from V and 5 bases from J, with 7 bases between. CDR3 nucleotides: TGTGCCAGCAGGAGAAGAACCGGGGAGCTGTTTTTT. Protein: CASRRRTGELFF.

The chain's CDR3 is CASRARGSGNTIYF. The DNA of the CDR3 is TGTGCCAGCAGGGCCCGGGGGTCTGGAAACACCATATATTTT. This rearrangement joins TRBV2 to TRBJ1-3; a weak D match, TRBD1 (5 bases). Germline CDR1 is SNHLY and CDR2 is FYNNEI. Trimming removed 6 bases from V and 1 base from J, with 10 bases in between. The CDR3 is 14 amino acids.

This chain joins TRBV20-1 and TRBJ2-1; D unresolved. In germline, CDR1 is DFQATT, CDR2 SNEGSKA (reference sequence). The CDR3 runs 10 residues. Trimming stripped 5 bases from V and 6 bases from J, with 5 bases between. The CDR3 protein is CSAVSNEQFF. CDR3 nucleotide sequence: TGCAGTGCTGTTAGCAATGAGCAGTTCTTC.

The chain is built from TRBV2 and TRBJ2-7; maybe TRBD1 (6 bases). The CDR3 sequence is 13 residues long. The V end was cut by 3 bases, the J end by 7 bases, with 13 bases between. In germline, CDR1 is SNHLY, CDR2 FYNNEI. As DNA, the CDR3 is TGTGCCAGCAGTGAGGAAGGTCAGGGGGAGCAGTACTTC. Translation gives CASSEEGQGEQYF.

This clone was detected only a few times. Other DNA sequences in the same sample also yield this CDR3. The rearrangement uses TRBV2 and TRBJ1-1, with D possibly being TRBD1 (6 bases). The germline gives CDR1 SNHLY, CDR2 FYNNEI. Trimming removed 0 bases at V and 4 bases at J, with 6 bases between. This CDR3 spans 13 amino acids. This CDR3 reads CASSEAGGTEAFF. The CDR3, as DNA: TGTGCCAGCAGTGAAGCAGGGGGCACTGAAGCTTTCTTT.

This rearrangement joins TRBV10-2 to TRBJ2-2, with 10 nucleotides matching TRBD1. The CDR3 is made up of 15 amino acids. The J segment lost 5 bases and the V segment lost 3 bases, leaving 3 bases of the junction unmatched. Germline assignment: CDR1 WSHSY and CDR2 SAAADI. The CDR3 is CASSEWGQGTGELFF. The CDR3 bases are TGCGCCAGCAGTGAATGGGGACAGGGGACCGGGGAGCTGTTTTTT.

This clone is a singleton in its sample. The chain employs TRBV6-4 and TRBJ2-1; the match to TRBD2 covers 9 bases. Trimming cost V 3 bases and J 2 bases; bases outside gene matches: 2. Germline CDR1 MRHNA, CDR2 SNTAGT. This CDR3 spans 15 amino acids. The CDR3 DNA reads as TGTGCCAGCAGTGAAGTAGCGGGAGCCTACAATGAGCAGTTCTTC. Residues: CASSEVAGAYNEQFF.

The gene calls are TRBV14 and TRBJ2-1; 8 nucleotides agree with TRBD2. The CDR3 sequence is 17 residues long. Germline-derived CDR1 and CDR2 are SGHDN and FVKESK. V dropped 0 bases and J dropped 3; count of bases not matched to a gene: 7. The CDR3 region has the DNA TGTGCCAGCAGCCAAGATTGGGTACTAGCGGACTACAATGAGCAGTTCTTC. It encodes CASSQDWVLADYNEQFF.

The sample holds one count of this clone. The rearrangement uses TRBV5-8 and TRBJ1-4; D uncertain. This CDR3 spans 14 amino acids. Trimming stripped 3 bases from V and 8 bases from J, with 14 bases between. Germline CDR1 is SGHTS and CDR2 is YDEGEE. CDR3 protein: CASSSRAGGEKLFF. The DNA for the CDR3 is TGTGCCAGCAGCTCACGCGCGGGAGGCGAAAAACTGTTTTTT.

The chain has TRBV27 and TRBJ2-5; D ambiguous. CDR1 is MNHEY and CDR2 is SMNVEV in the germline V gene (reference sequence). This CDR3 has 13 amino acids. The V end lost 3 bases, the J end lost 5 bases, and 10 bases lay between the germline ends. This CDR3 is CASSFSAPETQYF. DNA of the CDR3: TGTGCCAGCAGTTTTAGTGCTCCTGAGACCCAGTACTTC.

CDR3 coding DNA: TGTGCCAGCAGTTCACGCTATGATGGCGGGAGGTTTTCCTACGAGCAGTACTTC. Amino acid sequence: CASSSRYDGGRFSYEQYF. The rearrangement links TRBV28 to TRBJ2-7; TRBD2 agrees at 8 bases. Germline V gene lookup returns CDR1 MDHEN and CDR2 SYDVKM. Trimming removed 4 bases from V and 1 base from J; junction bases left unmatched: 15. The CDR3 runs 18 residues. Combining the CDR3 with reference TRBV28 and TRBJ2-7 gives the whole variable domain DVKVTQSSRYLVKRTGEKVFLECVQDMDHENMFWYRQDPGLGLRLIYFSYDVKMKEKGDIPEGYSVSREKKERFSLILESASTNQTSMYLCASSSRYDGGRFSYEQYFGPGTRLTVT.

The rearrangement uses TRBV7-2 and TRBJ2-5; the D is unclear. Germline CDR1 reads SGHTA; CDR2 reads FQGNSA. The germline V and J ends were trimmed by 1 base and 0 bases, with 3 bases remaining between them. The CDR3 contains 13 residues. In DNA, the CDR3 is TGTGCCAGCAGCTTAGGACACCAAGAGACCCAGTACTTC. It is translated as CASSLGHQETQYF.

V and J are TRBV18 and TRBJ2-7; no firm D call. V shed 3 bases and J shed 1 base, with 13 bases lying between them. Germline V gene data show CDR1 as KGHSH and CDR2 as LQKENI. CDR3 length: 15 residues. CDR3 DNA: TGTGCCAGCTCACCTGGCCGATTCCCATCCTACGAGCAGTACTTC. As protein: CASSPGRFPSYEQYF.

The rearrangement joins TRBV7-2 to TRBJ1-4; a possible D gene is TRBD1 (5 bases). The CDR3 length is 14 residues. In germline, CDR1 is SGHTA, CDR2 FQGNSA. The V end lost 6 bases, the J end lost 3 bases, and 11 bases lay between the germline ends. CDR3 DNA sequence: TGTGCCAGCAGGGAGACAGCCTCTAATGAAAAACTGTTTTTT. Its translation: CASRETASNEKLFF.

V gene TRBV7-9 combines with J gene TRBJ2-1, with 8 bases identical to TRBD2. The V gene's germline CDR1 is SEHNR and CDR2 FQNEAQ (reference sequence). The CDR3 consists of 14 residues. V lost 4 bases, J lost 12 bases, and 11 bases stayed unmatched. The CDR3 DNA reads TGTGCCAGCAGCTCGCTAGCGGGCGCTTGGAGGCAGTTCTTC. Its translation: CASSSLAGAWRQFF.

The rearrangement links TRBV5-6 to TRBJ2-3, with D possibly TRBD2 on 6 matching bases. V was shortened by 4 bases and J by 4 bases, with 13 bases between the two germline ends. The germline V gene has CDR1 SGHDT and CDR2 YYEEEE. This CDR3 is 14 amino acids long. CDR3 nucleotide sequence: TGTGCCAGCAGCCCTCGACGGGGGTCAGATACGCAGTATTTT. Translating gives CASSPRRGSDTQYF. The full variable domain, rest sourced from reference TRBV5-6 and TRBJ2-3, is DAGVTQSPTHLIKTRGQQVTLRCSPKSGHDTVSWYQQALGQGPQFIFQYYEEEERQRGNFPDRFSGHQFPNYSSELNVNALLLGDSALYLCASSPRRGSDTQYFGPGTRLTVL.

The CDR3 protein is CASSLGLVVAGGPSDTQYF. CDR3 DNA: TGCGCCAGCAGCTTGGGTCTGGTGGTAGCGGGAGGGCCATCCGATACGCAGTATTTT. V is TRBV5-1 and J is TRBJ2-3; the match to TRBD2 covers 11 bases. Trimming took 0 bases from V and 6 from J; bases not matched to a gene: 15. The CDR3 is 19 amino acids. The germline gives CDR1 SGHRS, CDR2 YFSETQ.

J is TRBJ1-5 and V is TRBV9, with D possibly being TRBD1 (5 bases). V was pared by 2 bases and J by 3 bases, with 12 bases between. The CDR3 contains 15 residues. From germline, CDR1 is SGDLS and CDR2 YYNGEE. The CDR3 DNA reads TGTGCCAGCAGCGTCTCAGGGAGTGACAATCAGCCCCAGCATTTT. Amino acids: CASSVSGSDNQPQHF.

In regard to this clone: Other nucleotide sequences from this sample produce the same CDR3. The chain couples TRBV5-4 to TRBJ1-3, with a weak D call TRBD1 (6 bases). The V end was cut by 4 bases, the J end by 4 bases, with 12 bases between. This CDR3 spans 14 amino acids. CDR1 is SGHNT and CDR2 is YYREEE in the germline V gene (reference sequence). CDR3 sequence: CASSLGGTGNTIYF. CDR3 nucleotides: TGTGCCAGCAGCCTCGGGGGGACAGGAAACACCATATATTTT.

The chain joins TRBV11-3 to TRBJ2-5; D is tentatively TRBD1 or TRBD2 (5 bases each). There are 13 residues in the CDR3. CDR1 and CDR2 (germline): SGHNT, YENEEA. Trimming cost V 5 bases and J 5 bases, with 12 bases left between them. The CDR3 nucleotides read TGTGCCAGCAGCACGGGACCTGAGGAGACCCAGTACTTC. Encoded protein: CASSTGPEETQYF. Combining the CDR3 with reference TRBV11-3 and TRBJ2-5 gives the whole variable domain EAGVVQSPRYKIIEKKQPVAFWCNPISGHNTLYWYLQNLGQGPELLIRYENEEAVDDSQLPKDRFSAERLKGVDSTLKIQPAELGDSAVYLCASSTGPEETQYFGPGTRLLVL.

The rearrangement uses TRBV19 and TRBJ2-1; 9 bases fit TRBD2. J lost 5 bases, V lost 5 bases, and 7 bases had no gene match. CDR1 is LNHDA, CDR2 SQIVND, per germline (reference sequence). CDR3 length equals 15 residues. The CDR3 is CASSFLAGPHNEQFF. For the CDR3, the DNA is TGTGCCAGTAGTTTCCTAGCGGGACCCCACAATGAGCAGTTCTTC.

The count of this clone is one. The chain recombines TRBV7-3 with TRBJ2-2; D tentatively fits TRBD1 or TRBD2 (5 bases each). V shed 4 bases and J shed 5 bases, with 14 bases lying between them. CDR1 and CDR2 (germline): SGHTA, FQGTGA. The CDR3 totals 15 residues. CDR3 bases: TGTGCCAGCAGCTCCTCCGGGGCCCTAACCGGGGAGCTGTTTTTT. It translates to CASSSSGALTGELFF.

This chain uses TRBV2 with TRBJ2-1; D not resolved. This CDR3 comprises 12 residues. V was trimmed by 4 bases and J by 7 bases, leaving 8 bases between them. In germline, CDR1 is SNHLY, CDR2 FYNNEI. CDR3: CASSVTGNEQFF. DNA for the CDR3: TGTGCCAGCAGTGTAACTGGGAATGAGCAGTTCTTC.

The chain employs TRBV5-1 and TRBJ1-3; 7 bases map to TRBD1. Trimming at V came to 0 bases and at J to 3 bases, leaving 3 bases not matched to a gene. Germline CDR1 reads SGHRS; CDR2 reads YFSETQ. The length of the CDR3 is 15 residues. CDR3: CASSLVGTDGNTIYF. Here the CDR3 DNA reads TGCGCCAGCAGCTTGGTTGGGACAGATGGAAACACCATATATTTT.

The V gene is TRBV28, the J gene TRBJ2-3; D perhaps matches TRBD2 (7 bases). Germline-derived CDR1 and CDR2 are MDHEN and SYDVKM. The CDR3 is 15 residues long. V was clipped by 7 bases and J by 4 bases, with 18 bases between them. The CDR3 sequence: CASTLGGAGSDTQYF. The DNA of the CDR3 is TGTGCCAGCACCCTAGGGGGGGCGGGGTCAGATACGCAGTATTTT.

Turning to this clone: This specimen includes other DNA sequences encoding the same CDR3. The chain has TRBV6-5 and TRBJ2-7; the match to TRBD1 covers 9 bases. CDR3 length: 13 residues. CDR1 is MNHEY and CDR2 is SVGAGI in the germline V gene. Trimming removed 7 bases from V and 2 bases from J; junction bases left unmatched: 3. The DNA of the CDR3 is TGTGCCAGCATGGGACAGGGTCCCTACGAGCAGTACTTC. Amino acid sequence: CASMGQGPYEQYF.

The chain couples TRBV30 to TRBJ1-2; D perhaps matches TRBD1 (5 bases). From germline, CDR1 is GTSNPN and CDR2 SVGIG (reference sequence). The CDR3 totals 13 residues. Trimming shortened V by 0 bases and J by 6 bases, and 11 bases separated the two germline ends. The CDR3: CAWSVAAGNGYTF. The CDR3 nucleotides read TGTGCCTGGAGTGTAGCGGCAGGGAATGGCTACACCTTC.

V and J are TRBV28 and TRBJ2-4; 7 bases are shared with TRBD2. Germline V CDR1 and CDR2: MDHEN, SYDVKM. After removal of 10 bases from V and 0 bases from J, the junction contained 9 bases not matched to a gene. The CDR3 runs to 15 residues. The CDR3 sequence: CATLGGRAAKNIQYF. CDR3 nucleotides: TGTGCCACCCTGGGGGGGAGGGCAGCCAAAAACATTCAGTACTTC.

The chain couples TRBV29-1 to TRBJ1-2, with 7 bases matching TRBD1. Trimming removed 5 bases from V and 7 bases from J; junction bases left unmatched: 7. The CDR3 is 12 amino acids. Germline lookup yields CDR1 SQVTM and CDR2 ANQGSEA. The CDR3 loop reads CSVLRGRVGYTF. CDR3 in DNA: TGCAGCGTTCTTAGGGGGCGGGTTGGCTACACCTTC.